These T cell receptor beta chains were read from a single sample in a study of blood T cell repertoires in COVID-19. Sequencing used immunoSEQ multiplex PCR; TCRdb keeps in-frame clones, though not all of them. The sample has approximately 74,000 clones, under 95% seen once. Sequenced sample: peripheral blood. The receptor source for this set is a woman aged 55 to 70 with active COVID-19. Both conserved end residues are part of each CDR3. A D gene is named only where the DNA matches it firmly. Part of the rows lack a size; the others show once, few, many or a class for expanded clones.

v_call	clone_size	d_call	j_call	cdr3_nt	cdr3_aa
TRBV28	-	TRBD1	TRBJ1-5	TGTGCCAGCCTCCGGGACAGAGGGTGGCAGCCCCAGCATTTT	CASLRDRGWQPQHF
TRBV7-2	-	-	TRBJ2-5	TGTGCCAGCAGCCTAGACCAGAATCGGGGGACCCAGTACTTC	CASSLDQNRGTQYF
TRBV7-9	-	-	TRBJ2-7	TGTGCCAGCAGCGAGAGAGGGGGCGAGCAGTACTTC	CASSERGGEQYF
TRBV18	once	TRBD1	TRBJ2-5	TGTGCCAGCTCAACGAGGGGGACAGGGAGAGAGGAGACCCAGTACTTC	CASSTRGTGREETQYF
TRBV28	-	-	TRBJ2-5	TGTGCCAGCAGCTCCACCCTGACAGGTTTGGGAGAGACCCAGTACTTC	CASSSTLTGLGETQYF
TRBV19	-	-	TRBJ2-1	TGTGCCAGTAGTATAGGCGACAGCCGATGGGGCAATGAGCAGTTCTTC	CASSIGDSRWGNEQFF
TRBV18	-	-	TRBJ1-3	TGTGCCAGCTCGCCCGGGACAACTGGAAACACCATATATTTT	CASSPGTTGNTIYF
TRBV15	-	-	TRBJ2-3	TGTGCCACCGAAACCCCCATAGAAGAATCAGATACGCAGTATTTT	CATETPIEESDTQYF
TRBV7-8	-	-	TRBJ1-2	TGTGCCAGCACCCGTCGCTGGCGGGACTATGGCTACACCTTC	CASTRRWRDYGYTF
TRBV18	-	TRBD1	TRBJ2-7	TGTGCCAGCTCTACCGGGACAGGGCCCTACGAGCAGTACTTC	CASSTGTGPYEQYF
TRBV7-8	-	-	TRBJ2-4	TGTGCCAGCAGCTTAGGCGTACTCCTAGCCAAAAACATTCAGTACTTC	CASSLGVLLAKNIQYF
TRBV19	-	TRBD2	TRBJ2-7	TGTGCCAGTAGTGTAGGACTAGCGTGGGAGCAGTACTTC	CASSVGLAWEQYF
TRBV5-4	-	TRBD1	TRBJ1-2	TGTGCCAGCAGCTTAGTTCACAGGGGATTGGATGGCTACACCTTC	CASSLVHRGLDGYTF
TRBV28	-	TRBD1	TRBJ2-7	TGTGCCAGCAGTTTAGGGGACAGTATAATAAAGTCTGGGTACGAGCAGTACTTC	CASSLGDSIIKSGYEQYF
TRBV5-4	-	TRBD1	TRBJ2-7	TGTGCCAGCAGCTTGGGGTCGCCTAAGGACAGGCCTTCCTACGAGCAGTACTTC	CASSLGSPKDRPSYEQYF
TRBV27	-	TRBD2	TRBJ2-7	TGTGCCAGCAGGCCACCCTCTGCGGGACTAGGAGGGGAGCAGTACTTC	CASRPPSAGLGGEQYF
TRBV10-2	-	TRBD2	TRBJ2-7	TGCGCCAGCAGTGTAGCGGGAGGATACGAGCAGTACTTC	CASSVAGGYEQYF
TRBV13	-	TRBD1	TRBJ2-7	TGTGCCAGCAGCAGCCCCGGGACAGGGGGAAAACGGGAGCAGTACTTC	CASSSPGTGGKREQYF
TRBV4-1	-	TRBD1	TRBJ2-7	TGCGCCAGCAGCCAAGATACACAGGGGTACGGCGAGCAGTACTTC	CASSQDTQGYGEQYF
TRBV3-1/TRBV3-2	-	-	TRBJ2-3	TGTGCCAGCAGCCAAGGAGGAGATACGCAGTATTTT	CASSQGGDTQYF
TRBV6-5	-	TRBD1	TRBJ1-2	TGTGCCAGCAGTACGGGACAGGTGGGGGACTATGGCTACACCTTC	CASSTGQVGDYGYTF
TRBV21-1	-	-	TRBJ1-5	TGTGCCAGCAGCAAACCGGGTGAAAGCAATCAGCCCCAGCATTTT	CASSKPGESNQPQHF
TRBV19	once	TRBD1	TRBJ1-1	TGTGCCAGTAGCGGACAGGGGCGCACTGAAGCTTTCTTT	CASSGQGRTEAFF
TRBV5-1	-	TRBD2	TRBJ2-7	TGCGCCAGCAGCCCACAGCGGGGGGGGCACTACGAGCAGTACTTC	CASSPQRGGHYEQYF
TRBV24-1	-	TRBD2	TRBJ2-5	TGTGCCACCCCCCGGGACTCCGGACTAGCTCAAGAGACCCAGTACTTC	CATPRDSGLAQETQYF
TRBV2	-	-	TRBJ2-3	TGTGCCAGCAGGTTCTCCCTCACAGATACGCAGTATTTT	CASRFSLTDTQYF
TRBV5-1	-	-	TRBJ2-5	TGCGCCAGCAGCTTGCACAACCAAGAGACCCAGTACTTC	CASSLHNQETQYF
TRBV3-1/TRBV3-2	-	-	TRBJ1-2	TGTGCCAGCAGCCAAGGTCAGGGTCCGGGTGGCTACACCTTC	CASSQGQGPGGYTF
TRBV4-2	-	-	TRBJ2-1	TGTGCCAGCAGCCAAGTAGGGCTAGCCGACAATGAGCAGTTCTTC	CASSQVGLADNEQFF
TRBV28	-	-	TRBJ2-4	TGTGCCAGCAGTTTACCCCCTTCTTTAGCCAAAAACATTCAGTACTTC	CASSLPPSLAKNIQYF
TRBV3-1/TRBV3-2	-	-	TRBJ2-1	TGTGCCAGCAGAGGAGCGAATGAGCAGTTCTTC	CASRGANEQFF
TRBV30	-	-	TRBJ1-1	TGTGCCTGGAGAAGAGAGTCTTTGAACACTGAAGCTTTCTTT	CAWRRESLNTEAFF
TRBV9	once	TRBD2	TRBJ2-1	TGTGCCAGCAGCGTAGGTAGTATTGGAGCGGGAGGGTACAATGAGCAGTTCTTC	CASSVGSIGAGGYNEQFF
TRBV30	few	TRBD1	TRBJ1-4	TGTGCCTGGCAAGGGGACAGAACTAATGAAAAACTGTTTTTT	CAWQGDRTNEKLFF
TRBV27	-	-	TRBJ2-1	TGTGCCAGCGGTTTTAGCGGAAGCTCCTACAATGAGCAGTTCTTC	CASGFSGSSYNEQFF
TRBV7-8	-	TRBD1	TRBJ1-4	TGTGCCAGCAGCGTCGGTCCGGGACAGTCTTTGTTTTTT	CASSVGPGQSLFF
TRBV5-5	-	TRBD1	TRBJ1-4	TGTGCCAGCAGCGGAACAGGGGAAGGGGTAAAACTGTTTTTT	CASSGTGEGVKLFF
TRBV5-1	-	TRBD2	TRBJ2-1	TGCGCCAGCAGCCCCGGGACTAGCGGTTACAATGAGCAGTTCTTC	CASSPGTSGYNEQFF
TRBV7-9	-	-	TRBJ2-2	TGTGCCAGCAGCTCCCAGGACGGGGAGCTGTTTTTT	CASSSQDGELFF
TRBV19	-	-	TRBJ1-4	TGTGCCAGTAGTAGGCATCTTAATGAAAAACTGTTTTTT	CASSRHLNEKLFF
TRBV18	-	-	TRBJ1-2	TGTGCCAGCTCCCCCGAGGCGCATCCCTATGGCTACACCTTC	CASSPEAHPYGYTF
TRBV5-1	-	TRBD1	TRBJ1-5	TGCGCCACCGAGATCGAGATCAGGGGGCGCGATCAGCCCCAGCATTTT	CATEIEIRGRDQPQHF
TRBV9	-	-	TRBJ2-2	TGTGCCAGCAGCGTACGTTCGAACACCGGGGAGCTGTTTTTT	CASSVRSNTGELFF
TRBV24-1	once	TRBD1	TRBJ1-5	TGTGCCACCATCGACAGGGCCGGCCAGCCCCAGCATTTT	CATIDRAGQPQHF
TRBV5-4	-	-	TRBJ2-3	TGTGCCAGCAGCGGGCCTGGGTGGGGCACAGATACGCAGTATTTT	CASSGPGWGTDTQYF
TRBV5-5	-	TRBD1	TRBJ2-2	TGTGCCAGCAGCTCGCACAGGGGAAAGAACACCGGGGAGCTGTTTTTT	CASSSHRGKNTGELFF
TRBV11-2	-	TRBD1	TRBJ2-2	TGTGCCCTTTCTGAGGGGGCTAACACCGGGGAGCTGTTTTTT	CALSEGANTGELFF
TRBV18	-	TRBD2	TRBJ2-3	TGTGCCAGCTCCCTGCGGGGGGCCACAGATACGCAGTATTTT	CASSLRGATDTQYF
TRBV7-9	-	TRBD1	TRBJ2-7	TGTGCCAGCAGTTCCGGACAGGGGGGGTACTACGAGCAGTACTTC	CASSSGQGGYYEQYF
TRBV7-6	-	TRBD2	TRBJ2-1	TGTGCCAGCAGCTTTTCCGCGGGAGGACCTTACAATGAGCAGTTCTTC	CASSFSAGGPYNEQFF
TRBV9	once	TRBD1	TRBJ1-4	TGTGCCAGCAGCACCCGTTCGGGGGGGGACAGCTACCAAAATGAACAACTGTTTTTT	CASSTRSGGDSYQNEQLFF
TRBV5-6	-	TRBD2	TRBJ2-2	TGTGCCAGCAGCTTATGGGGAGGGGTTGGAACCGGGGAGCTGTTTTTT	CASSLWGGVGTGELFF